The next 19 T cell receptor beta chains were all read from a single sample in a study of T cells in Graves' hyperthyroidism and ophthalmopathy. RNA transcripts provided the source from which TCR beta CDR3 regions were amplified. Initially, a first-round RT-PCR of the TCR CDR3 employed the HTBI primer set. TCRdb itself ran the multiplex PCR reads through MiXCR, one entry per CDR3 protein. The sample contains fewer than 55,000 distinct CDR3 sequences, 45% to 65% of which appear only once. The sample was peripheral blood or thyroid tissue (not recorded which). The source of these receptors is a man aged 18-30 years with Graves' hyperthyroidism.

This clonotype was counted many times. V and J are TRBV5-1 and TRBJ1-2; D unresolved. Deletions cut 2 bases from V and 0 bases from J, with 14 bases between. The CDR3 runs to 16 residues. Germline V CDR1 and CDR2: SGHRS, YFSETQ. The CDR3 loop reads CASSFEDQRTNYGYTF. CDR3 nucleotide sequence: TGCGCCAGCAGCTTCGAAGATCAGAGAACTAACTATGGCTACACCTTC.

This clonotype was observed a few times. Relative to the germline gene, one junction end is altered; a read error may explain this. The chain links TRBV11-3 to TRBJ1-3; D gene unclear. The CDR3 sequence is 13 residues long. In germline, CDR1 is SGHNT, CDR2 YENEEA. CDR3 loop: CASSFYSGNTMYF. The CDR3 nucleotides read TGTGCCAGCAGCTTCTACTCTGGAAACACCATGTATTTT.

With regard to this clonotype: Because the CDR3 is missing its conserved closing phenylalanine or tryptophan, this is likely a read error. The V gene is TRBV19, the J gene TRBJ1-1, with TRBD1 as a possible D gene (5 bases). Germline values: CDR1 LNHDA, CDR2 SQIVND (reference sequence). The CDR3 length is 13 residues. In DNA form, the CDR3 reads TGTGCCGGTAGGGGTGCGTCGAACACTGAAGCTTTCTCT. Translated: CAGRGASNTEAFS.

The genes are TRBV29-1 and TRBJ1-2; D might be TRBD1 (5 bases). With 4 bases removed from V and 6 bases from J, the gap between germline ends came to 12 bases. The CDR3 runs to 12 residues. CDR1 is SQVTM, CDR2 ANQGSEA, per germline. CDR3 in amino acids: CSVVGVGDGYTF. DNA of the CDR3: TGCAGCGTTGTGGGGGTAGGGGATGGCTACACCTTC.

This clonotype appeared many times. This chain's CDR3 is CASSPAYEQYF. The DNA of the CDR3 is TGTGCCAGCAGTCCCGCCTACGAGCAGTACTTC. The chain employs TRBV2 and TRBJ2-7, with unresolved D. This CDR3 region has 11 residues. Germline V gene data show CDR1 as SNHLY and CDR2 as FYNNEI. V was clipped by 5 bases and J by 2 bases, with 4 bases between them.

This clonotype was picked up one time. The chain is built from TRBV29-1 and TRBJ2-7, with a tentative D call TRBD2 (6 bases). Per the germline V gene, CDR1 is SQVTM and CDR2 is ANQGSEA. Trimming removed 4 bases at V and 2 bases at J, with 12 bases between. The CDR3 spans 13 residues. In DNA, the CDR3 is TGCAGCGTTGGATTTACGGGGGCCTACGAGCAGTACTTC. This sequence encodes CSVGFTGAYEQYF.

The J gene is TRBJ1-5, the V gene TRBV7-2, with TRBD1 matching 7 bases. The length of the CDR3 is 15 residues. The junction had 4 bases not matched to a gene; V was cut back by 5 bases and J by 0 bases. Germline V gene data show CDR1 as SGHTA and CDR2 as FQGNSA. This CDR3 reads CASSATGNSNQPQHF. For the CDR3, the DNA is TGTGCCAGCAGCGCGACAGGGAATAGCAATCAGCCCCAGCATTTT.

By sample share, this clonotype is medium-sized. The chain uses TRBV10-1 and TRBJ1-6; D not certain. CDR1 is WNHNN and CDR2 is SYGVQD in the germline V gene (reference sequence). Trimming took 6 bases from V and 7 from J, leaving 10 bases between them. CDR3 length: 13 residues. Written as DNA, the CDR3 is TGCGCCAGCAGCGACGGAACAAATTCACCCCTCCACTTT. This gives the protein CASSDGTNSPLHF.

The rearrangement joins TRBV29-1 to TRBJ2-2, with 14 bases matching TRBD2. The V segment lost 6 bases and the J segment 1 base; nucleotides outside the gene matches: 7. The V gene's germline CDR1 is SQVTM and CDR2 ANQGSEA. The CDR3 runs 17 residues. CDR3 loop: CSVRPGTSGGNTGELFF. Written as DNA, the CDR3 is TGCAGCGTGAGGCCCGGGACTAGCGGGGGGAACACCGGGGAGCTGTTTTTT.

The chain has TRBV9 and TRBJ2-5, with D maybe TRBD2 (6 bases). The V end lost 4 bases, the J end lost 0 bases, and 19 bases lay between the germline ends. Germline V gene lookup returns CDR1 SGDLS and CDR2 YYNGEE. The CDR3 runs to 17 residues. The CDR3, as DNA: TGTGCCAGCAGCCTCAATATGAATAGCGGCGACCAAGAGACCCAGTACTTC. Translating gives CASSLNMNSGDQETQYF.

About this clonotype itself: The conserved final phenylalanine or tryptophan is absent from the CDR3, which likely points to a read error. It is unclear where the CDR3 begins or ends on the DNA, so no DNA is shown, and the CDR3 is as TCRdb lists it. The V gene is TRBV19, the J gene TRBJ1-6; TRBD1 was called by the table and not checked on the DNA. The germline CDR1 and CDR2 sequences are LNHDA and SQIVND (reference sequence). The length of the CDR3 is 13 amino acids, counting both ends. The CDR3 loop is CASSWMIKGFPDY.

The chain carries TRBV20-1 and TRBJ2-5, with a possible D match to TRBD1 (6 bases). V lost 1 base and J 2 bases, leaving 8 bases between the germline ends. The CDR3 runs 13 residues. The germline V gene encodes CDR1 DFQATT and CDR2 SNEGSKA (reference sequence). The DNA of the CDR3 is TGCAGTGCTAGAGGGACAGTACAAGAGACCCAGTACTTC. Residues: CSARGTVQETQYF.

This chain links TRBV19 with TRBJ1-4, with D possibly TRBD1 on 5 matching bases. The V gene's germline CDR1 is LNHDA and CDR2 SQIVND (reference sequence). The CDR3 extends over 15 amino acids. Between the trimmed V and J ends, which lost 11 bases and 5 bases, there was a span of 21 bases. This CDR3 reads CAGGSLGHRNEKLFF. CDR3 nucleotides: TGTGCCGGTGGCTCACTTGGCCACAGGAATGAAAAACTGTTTTTT.

This clonotype was observed at least ten times. The chain is built from TRBV29-1 and TRBJ1-1; D is perhaps TRBD1 (6 bases). V was clipped by 4 bases and J by 4 bases, with 7 bases between them. Germline V gene data show CDR1 as SQVTM and CDR2 as ANQGSEA. This CDR3 region has 11 residues. In nucleotides, the CDR3 is TGCAGCGTTGGAGGGGGCACTGAAGCTTTCTTT. As protein: CSVGGGTEAFF. The whole variable domain, filled in from reference TRBV29-1 and TRBJ1-1, reads SAVISQKPSRDICQRGTSLTIQCQVDSQVTMMFWYRQQPGQSLTLIATANQGSEATYESGFVIDKFPISRPNLTFSTLTVSNMSPEDSSIYLCSVGGGTEAFFGQGTRLTVV.

This chain links TRBV29-1 with TRBJ2-7; 11 positions agree with TRBD2. There are 16 residues in the CDR3. V was pared by 6 bases and J by 3 bases, with 13 bases of the junction left unmatched. CDR1 and CDR2 from the germline V gene are SQVTM and ANQGSEA. The CDR3 loop is CSVRPGTSGAHYEQYF. DNA of the CDR3: TGCAGCGTGAGGCCCGGGACTAGCGGAGCTCACTACGAGCAGTACTTC.

This sequence joins TRBV24-1 and TRBJ1-1, with D uncertain. The CDR3 has 11 amino acids. Germline V lookup: CDR1 KGHDR, CDR2 SFDVKD. V gave up 4 bases and J gave up 11 bases, with 10 bases separating them. The CDR3, as DNA: TGTGCCACCAGTGAGGGAATACAGGCTTTCTTT. Amino acid sequence: CATSEGIQAFF.

The rearrangement links TRBV20-1 to TRBJ1-4; TRBD1 aligns across 10 bases. This CDR3 has 13 residues. Germline V lookup: CDR1 DFQATT, CDR2 SNEGSKA (reference sequence). The V and J ends lost 3 bases and 11 bases, in that order; junction bases with no gene match: 6. For the CDR3, the DNA is TGCAGTGCTAGGACGACAGGGGGCAAGAAACTGTTTTTT. It codes for CSARTTGGKKLFF.

This clonotype showed up many times. In DNA, the CDR3 is TGCGCCAGCAGCTGGGACAGGGGGCGGGTAGAAGCTTTCTTT. The encoded protein is CASSWDRGRVEAFF. This chain links TRBV5-1 with TRBJ1-1; 12 bases line up with TRBD1. The CDR3 is 14 amino acids. The germline gives CDR1 SGHRS, CDR2 YFSETQ. After removal of 3 bases from V and 8 bases from J, the junction contained 5 bases not matched to a gene.

This clonotype occurred many times. The chain links TRBV2 to TRBJ1-1, with 8 bases that match TRBD1. CDR1 and CDR2 from the germline V gene are SNHLY and FYNNEI. The trim removed 4 bases at V and 7 bases at J, leaving 2 bases unmatched. The CDR3 has 12 residues. CDR3 sequence reads: CASSGGQDEAFF. In nucleotides, the CDR3 is TGTGCCAGCAGTGGGGGACAGGATGAAGCTTTCTTT. The complete variable domain, with remaining parts taken from reference TRBV2 and TRBJ1-1, reads EPEVTQTPSHQVTQMGQEVILRCVPISNHLYFYWYRQILGQKVEFLVSFYNNEISEKSEIFDDQFSVERPDGSNFTLKIRSTKLEDSAMYFCASSGGQDEAFFGQGTRLTVV.